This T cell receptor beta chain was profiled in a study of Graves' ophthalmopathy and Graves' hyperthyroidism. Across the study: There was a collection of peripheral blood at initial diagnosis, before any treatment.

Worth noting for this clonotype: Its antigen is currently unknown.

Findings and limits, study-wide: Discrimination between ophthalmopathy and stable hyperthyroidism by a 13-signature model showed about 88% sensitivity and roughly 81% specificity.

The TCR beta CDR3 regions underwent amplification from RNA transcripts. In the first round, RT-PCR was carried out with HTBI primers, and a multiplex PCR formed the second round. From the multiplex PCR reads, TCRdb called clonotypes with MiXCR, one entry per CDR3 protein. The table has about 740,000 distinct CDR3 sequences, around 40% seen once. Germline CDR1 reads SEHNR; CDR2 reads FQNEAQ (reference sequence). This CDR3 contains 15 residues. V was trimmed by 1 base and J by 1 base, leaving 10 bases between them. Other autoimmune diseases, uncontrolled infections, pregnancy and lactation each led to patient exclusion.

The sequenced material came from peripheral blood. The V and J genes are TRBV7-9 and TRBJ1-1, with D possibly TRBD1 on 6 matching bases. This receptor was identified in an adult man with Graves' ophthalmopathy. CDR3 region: CASSLVGAGNTEAFF. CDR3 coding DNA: TGTGCCAGCAGCTTAGTGGGGGCCGGGAACACTGAAGCTTTCTTT.